This entry describes one TCR beta chain. Its antigen target is currently unknown. HCMV-specific IgG was detected in serum with a commercial ELISA kit to determine HCMV serostatus. Ficoll density gradient centrifugation was used to isolate peripheral blood mononuclear cells from blood. The sample comes from a study of T cells expressing NK-cell markers (TCRdb year 2020). Study-level background: TCR beta-chain repertoires were profiled in sorted CD3+CD56+NKG2C+, CD3+CD56+NKG2C- and CD3+CD56-NKG2C+ T-cell subsets from fewer than 10 donors. Among the eight sequenced donors, only one was HCMV-seronegative, while the other seven were HCMV-seropositive. The study sequenced eight donors, all healthy volunteers chosen at random: three men and five women. The libraries were sequenced on Illumina HiSeq 2000/2500, MiSeq or NextSeq, producing 2 x 150 bp reads. Paper-wide results and their limitations: Those dominant clonotypes were again the most abundant among CD3+CD56-NKG2C+ cells in a handful of donors, at roughly 28.3-65%. In five to seven donors, the dominant CD3+CD56+NKG2C+ clonotypes were found to rank among the top 10 CD8+ clonotypes and to make up about 1.0-7.5% of CD8+ T cells. Whether the expanded NKG2C-expressing T cell clones were specific for HCMV antigens remained unclear.

The CDR3 sequence holds 13 residues, the cysteine and phenylalanine included. No DNA is recorded. Taken from the germline V gene, the CDR1 and CDR2 loops are MNHEY and SVGAGI. The reads were generated on an Illumina HiSeq 2000. 5'RACE template switching, by which a universal primer site and unique molecular identifiers were added, was used to make TCR beta cDNA libraries. Synthesis of cDNA was primed from the TCR beta constant segment and was followed by two consecutive PCR amplification steps. The authors processed their data as follows. MIGEC was used to demultiplex reads and group reads by UMI, and MiTCR was used to assemble and quantify clonotypes. To exclude erroneous sequences, any TCR cDNA sequence not supported by at least two reads was discarded. The tcR package was used for downstream repertoire analysis, and clonotypes were matched between fractions using CDR3 nucleotide sequence together with V segment. VDJmatch was used to annotate antigen specificity against VDJdb, with one amino acid substitution allowed in CDR3. The reads, reprocessed by TCRdb, yield one row per CDR3 protein sequence and no DNA. These V and J calls rely on TCRdb rather than the paper's analysis. The table of this sample itemizes about 460,000 distinct CDR3 sequences. The ten largest clones represent under 1.5% of the sample.

Sequencing input: blood T cells: a sorted CD56 or NKG2C T cell subset, CD4+ or CD8+ T cells, or bulk PBMC T cells (not recorded which). The chain is assembled from TRBV6-5 and TRBJ2-2. The receptor was isolated from a woman aged 45 to 65 in good health. Donor details come from another sample of the same person, matched by shared clones. The CDR3 here reads CASSYSATGELFF.